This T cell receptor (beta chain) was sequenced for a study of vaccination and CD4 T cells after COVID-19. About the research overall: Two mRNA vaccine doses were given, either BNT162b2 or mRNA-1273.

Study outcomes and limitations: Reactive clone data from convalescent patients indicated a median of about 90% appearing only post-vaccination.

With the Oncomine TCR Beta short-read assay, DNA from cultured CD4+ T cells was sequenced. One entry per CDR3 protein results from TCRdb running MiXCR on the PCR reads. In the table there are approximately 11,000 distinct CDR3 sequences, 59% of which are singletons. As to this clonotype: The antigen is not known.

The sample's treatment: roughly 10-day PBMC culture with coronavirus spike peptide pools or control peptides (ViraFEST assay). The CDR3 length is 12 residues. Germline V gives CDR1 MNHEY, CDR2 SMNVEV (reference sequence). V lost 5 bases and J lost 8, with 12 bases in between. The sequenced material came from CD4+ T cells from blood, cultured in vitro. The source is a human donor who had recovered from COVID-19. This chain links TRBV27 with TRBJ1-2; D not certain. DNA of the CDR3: TGTGCCAGCAGTCCCCCCGCGGGGGGCTACACCTTC. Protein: CASSPPAGGYTF.